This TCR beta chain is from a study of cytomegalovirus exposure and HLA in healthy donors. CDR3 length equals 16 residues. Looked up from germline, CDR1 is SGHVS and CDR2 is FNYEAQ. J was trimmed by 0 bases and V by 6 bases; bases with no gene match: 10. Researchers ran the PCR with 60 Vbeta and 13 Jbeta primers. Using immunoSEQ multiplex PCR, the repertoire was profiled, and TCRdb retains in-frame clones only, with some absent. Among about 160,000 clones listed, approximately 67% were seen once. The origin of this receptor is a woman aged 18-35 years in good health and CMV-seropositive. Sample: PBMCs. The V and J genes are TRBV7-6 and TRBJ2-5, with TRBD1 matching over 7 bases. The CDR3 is CASSHPGTEYQETQYF. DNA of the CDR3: TGTGCCAGCAGTCACCCCGGGACAGAGTACCAAGAGACCCAGTACTTC.